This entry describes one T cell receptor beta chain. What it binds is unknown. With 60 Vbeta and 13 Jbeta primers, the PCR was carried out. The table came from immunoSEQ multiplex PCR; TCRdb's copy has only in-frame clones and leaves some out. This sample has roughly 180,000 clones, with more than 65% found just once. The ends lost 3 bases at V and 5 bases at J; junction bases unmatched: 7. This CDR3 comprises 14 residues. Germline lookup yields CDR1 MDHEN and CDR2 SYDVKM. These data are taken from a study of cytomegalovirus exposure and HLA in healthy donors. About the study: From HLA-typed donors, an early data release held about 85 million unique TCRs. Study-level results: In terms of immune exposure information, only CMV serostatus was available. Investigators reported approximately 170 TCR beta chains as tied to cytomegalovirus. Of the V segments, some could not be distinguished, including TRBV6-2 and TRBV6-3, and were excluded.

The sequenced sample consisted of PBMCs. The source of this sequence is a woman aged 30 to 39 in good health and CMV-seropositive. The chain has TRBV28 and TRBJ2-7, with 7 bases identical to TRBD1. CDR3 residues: CASSFGQGVHEQYF. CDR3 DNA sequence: TGTGCCAGCAGTTTCGGGCAGGGGGTGCACGAGCAGTACTTC.